This is a list of T cell receptor beta chains from one sample in a study of cytomegalovirus exposure and HLA in healthy donors. Libraries were prepared by immunoSEQ multiplex PCR; TCRdb keeps only in-frame clonotypes and omits some of them. Of 150,000 or so clones in the sample, almost 80% were seen once. Input material: PBMCs. The source is a woman aged 35 to 49 in good health and CMV-seropositive. The CDR3 runs from the conserved cysteine through the conserved F or W. The D gene is left open where the match is weak. A row's size may be missing; if present it is once, few, many or a size class.

J: TRBJ1-1; size: .; V: TRBV2; D: TRBD1; CDR3: CASVGGRGTEAFF; DNA: TGTGCCAGCGTTGGGGGCAGGGGGACTGAAGCTTTCTTT
J: TRBJ2-5; size: .; V: TRBV28; D: .; CDR3: CASSFQGQETQYF; DNA: TGTGCCAGCAGTTTTCAGGGGCAAGAGACCCAGTACTTC
J: TRBJ1-1; size: .; V: TRBV7-9; D: .; CDR3: CASSLTGQKNTEAFF; DNA: TGTGCCAGCAGCTTAACGGGACAAAAGAACACTGAAGCTTTCTTT
J: TRBJ1-3; size: .; V: TRBV28; D: .; CDR3: CASSSDISGNTIYF; DNA: TGTGCCAGCAGCTCCGACATCTCTGGAAACACCATATATTTT
J: TRBJ2-2; size: many; V: TRBV6-1; D: .; CDR3: CASSEMEARTGELFF; DNA: TGTGCCAGCAGTGAAATGGAAGCGCGCACCGGGGAGCTGTTTTTT
J: TRBJ2-2; size: few; V: TRBV9; D: TRBD1; CDR3: CASSGRETGVTGELFF; DNA: TGTGCCAGCAGCGGGAGGGAGACAGGGGTCACCGGGGAGCTGTTTTTT
J: TRBJ1-2; size: few; V: TRBV9; D: TRBD1; CDR3: CASSSLTGNYGYTF; DNA: TGTGCCAGCAGCTCTCTGACAGGGAACTATGGCTACACCTTC
J: TRBJ2-7; size: once; V: TRBV6-5; D: TRBD1; CDR3: CASRTGSSYEQYF; DNA: TGTGCCAGCAGGACAGGGAGCTCCTACGAGCAGTACTTC
J: TRBJ1-4; size: .; V: TRBV6-5; D: TRBD1; CDR3: CASSGDRLQKLFF; DNA: TGTGCCAGCAGTGGGGACAGGTTGCAAAAACTGTTTTTT
J: TRBJ2-2; size: .; V: TRBV27; D: .; CDR3: CATGGVVDTGELFF; DNA: TGTGCCACCGGAGGGGTGGTTGACACCGGGGAGCTGTTTTTT
J: TRBJ2-3; size: once; V: TRBV18; D: TRBD1; CDR3: CASHRDRITDTQYF; DNA: TGTGCCAGCCACCGGGACAGGATTACAGATACGCAGTATTTT
J: TRBJ2-1; size: .; V: TRBV19; D: .; CDR3: CASSETLAVFSYNEQFF; DNA: TGTGCCAGTAGTGAGACGTTAGCTGTCTTCTCCTACAATGAGCAGTTCTTC
J: TRBJ1-2; size: .; V: TRBV6-5; D: TRBD1; CDR3: CATRTGNSNYGYTF; DNA: TGTGCCACCCGGACAGGGAACTCTAACTATGGCTACACCTTC
J: TRBJ2-3; size: .; V: TRBV30; D: .; CDR3: CAWIGGGGGQYF; DNA: TGTGCCTGGATTGGTGGCGGGGGCGGGCAGTATTTT
J: TRBJ1-2; size: .; V: TRBV6-5; D: .; CDR3: CASSYQENYGYTF; DNA: TGTGCCAGCAGTTACCAGGAAAACTATGGCTACACCTTC
J: TRBJ2-1; size: .; V: TRBV5-4; D: TRBD2; CDR3: CASRPGLAAYNEQFF; DNA: TGTGCCAGCAGGCCTGGACTAGCGGCTTACAATGAGCAGTTCTTC
J: TRBJ2-5; size: few; V: TRBV5-4; D: .; CDR3: CASSLPDSLKTQYF; DNA: TGTGCCAGCAGCTTACCGGACAGCCTAAAGACCCAGTACTTC
J: TRBJ2-1; size: .; V: TRBV5-4; D: TRBD2; CDR3: CASSLGSSGGYNEQFF; DNA: TGTGCCAGCAGCTTGGGGTCTAGCGGTGGATACAATGAGCAGTTCTTC
J: TRBJ2-1; size: .; V: TRBV2; D: TRBD1; CDR3: CASTWTGYNEQFF; DNA: TGTGCCAGCACGTGGACAGGGTACAATGAGCAGTTCTTC
J: TRBJ2-2; size: .; V: TRBV27; D: .; CDR3: CASTPRAGPNTGELFF; DNA: TGTGCCAGCACCCCAAGGGCGGGGCCAAACACCGGGGAGCTGTTTTTT
J: TRBJ1-2; size: few; V: TRBV11-2; D: .; CDR3: CASSPRGGIGYGYTF; DNA: TGTGCCAGCAGCCCCCGGGGGGGAATCGGCTATGGCTACACCTTC
J: TRBJ1-2; size: .; V: TRBV6-1; D: .; CDR3: CASRIGAGIYGYTF; DNA: TGTGCCAGCAGGATTGGAGCGGGGATTTATGGCTACACCTTC
J: TRBJ1-2; size: .; V: TRBV19; D: TRBD1; CDR3: CASSIMLGDSYGYTF; DNA: TGTGCCAGTAGTATAATGTTAGGGGACAGCTATGGCTACACCTTC